Listed below are T cell receptor beta chains from one sample, sequenced in a study of early T cells in non-severe SARS-CoV-2 infection. TCRdb reprocessed the 5' RACE reads via MiXCR and lists one record per CDR3 protein. The table has around 59,000 distinct CDR3 sequences, around 9% seen once. Sequencing used whole blood. These receptors all come from an adult who was a healthcare worker with PCR-confirmed SARS-CoV-2 infection or an uninfected control (not recorded which). Both conserved end residues are part of each CDR3. Fields, in order: V gene, J gene, clone size, D gene, CDR3 protein, CDR3 DNA. A D gene is named only where the DNA matches it firmly. Expanded clones get a size class; other rows say once, few or many, or leave the size out.

TRBV28	TRBJ2-3	many	TRBD1	CASSFGQGDIDTQYF	TGTGCCAGCAGTTTTGGACAGGGGGATATAGATACGCAGTATTTT
TRBV11-3	TRBJ2-2	-	-	CASSPMAASGELFF	TGTGCCAGCAGCCCTATGGCGGCGTCCGGGGAGCTGTTTTTT
TRBV5-1	TRBJ2-7	many	-	CASSLQTGREFGEQYF	TGCGCCAGCAGCCTCCAAACCGGCAGGGAATTCGGCGAGCAGTACTTC
TRBV7-3	TRBJ2-6	-	-	CASSPSGGAGGANVLTF	TGTGCCAGCAGCCCCTCTGGGGGGGCAGGTGGGGCCAACGTCCTGACTTTC
TRBV4-3	TRBJ1-2	many	TRBD1	CASSQADRDSGYTF	TGCGCCAGCAGCCAAGCAGACAGGGACTCTGGCTACACCTTC
TRBV24-1	TRBJ2-7	-	TRBD1	CATSDLRQGDEQYF	TGTGCCACCAGTGATTTGCGACAGGGGGACGAGCAGTACTTC
TRBV28	TRBJ2-7	many	-	CASSSAEGRYEQYF	TGTGCCAGCAGTTCGGCGGAGGGCCGGTACGAGCAGTACTTC
TRBV20-1	TRBJ2-1	many	TRBD1	CSVNRGYNEQFF	TGCAGTGTGAACAGGGGGTACAATGAGCAGTTCTTC
TRBV28	TRBJ2-5	many	TRBD1	CASSFHHRGETQYF	TGTGCCAGCAGTTTCCACCACAGGGGTGAGACCCAGTACTTC
TRBV20-1	TRBJ2-5	few	TRBD2	CSAKSGTSGRETQYF	TGCAGTGCCAAGTCCGGGACTAGCGGAAGAGAGACCCAGTACTTC
TRBV3-1	TRBJ2-1	many	TRBD2	CASSPFLRTSGNNEQFF	TGTGCCAGCAGCCCGTTTCTTCGGACTAGCGGGAACAATGAGCAGTTCTTC
TRBV12-3/TRBV12-4	TRBJ1-1	-	-	CASSPQASTEAFF	TGTGCCAGCAGTCCCCAGGCCAGCACTGAAGCTTTCTTT
TRBV28	TRBJ2-2	few	-	CASSPLTGELFF	TGTGCCAGCAGCCCCCTAACCGGGGAGCTGTTTTTT
TRBV7-9	TRBJ2-5	-	TRBD2	CASWPSGSAETQYF	TGTGCCAGCTGGCCTAGCGGGAGTGCAGAGACCCAGTACTTC
TRBV28	TRBJ2-1	many	-	CASSGHWGNEQFF	TGTGCCAGCAGCGGACATTGGGGCAATGAGCAGTTCTTC
TRBV27	TRBJ2-7	-	-	CASSLSSTRGEYF	TGTGCCAGCAGTTTATCCTCGACTCGTGGGGAGTACTTC
TRBV29-1	TRBJ2-4	few	-	CSVAPSGNIQYF	TGCAGCGTTGCGCCCTCTGGAAACATTCAGTACTTC
TRBV10-2	TRBJ2-2	many	TRBD2	CAGTGTSGQTGELFF	TGCGCCGGCACCGGGACTAGCGGCCAGACCGGGGAGCTGTTTTTT
TRBV5-1	TRBJ1-1	-	-	CASSLRSASKGEMNTEVFF	TGCGCCAGCAGCTTGCGGTCAGCCTCTAAAGGAGAGATGAACACTGAAGTTTTCTTT
TRBV6-2/TRBV6-3	TRBJ1-2	-	TRBD1	CASRDQGANYGYTF	TGTGCCAGCAGAGACCAGGGGGCGAACTATGGCTACACCTTC
TRBV14	TRBJ2-7	many	-	CASSQAAGPGSEQYF	TGTGCCAGCAGCCAAGCGGCAGGGCCGGGTTCCGAGCAGTACTTC
TRBV4-2	TRBJ2-5	-	-	CASSQDPGTDFRETQYF	TGTGCCAGCAGCCAAGACCCCGGGACCGACTTTCGAGAGACCCAGTACTTC
TRBV10-3	TRBJ1-5	few	-	CAISNPGAGTGQPQHF	TGTGCCATCAGTAACCCCGGGGCAGGGACGGGACAGCCCCAGCATTTT
TRBV28	TRBJ1-1	-	-	CASSLTFTGPAFF	TGTGCCAGCAGTTTAACCTTCACTGGACCAGCTTTCTTT
TRBV5-4	TRBJ1-2	many	-	CASSFSRVSLNYGYTF	TGTGCCAGCAGCTTTTCCAGGGTCTCTCTCAACTATGGCTACACCTTC
TRBV6-5	TRBJ2-2	-	TRBD2	CASSYSSVLAGVSGELFF	TGTGCCAGCAGTTACTCATCAGTACTAGCGGGAGTTTCCGGGGAGCTGTTTTTT
TRBV6-5	TRBJ2-3	many	-	CASSRTGGNTDTQYF	TGTGCCAGCAGCCGTACCGGGGGAAACACAGATACGCAGTATTTT
TRBV28	TRBJ1-1	few	-	CASSRTAEAFF	TGTGCCAGCAGCAGGACGGCTGAAGCTTTCTTT
TRBV2	TRBJ2-6	-	-	CARTSGNLTF	TGTGCCAGGACCTCGGGAAACCTGACTTTC
TRBV11-2	TRBJ1-2	few	-	CASSSAGKNYGYTF	TGTGCCAGCAGCTCCGCGGGTAAAAATTATGGCTACACCTTC
TRBV12-3/TRBV12-4	TRBJ2-1	many	-	CASSLSGTNEQFF	TGTGCCAGCAGTTTAAGCGGAACCAATGAGCAGTTCTTC
TRBV6-1	TRBJ2-7	many	-	CATRSLETAYEQYF	TGTGCCACCAGGAGTCTGGAGACGGCCTACGAGCAGTACTTC
TRBV11-2	TRBJ2-7	many	-	CASSLGPGTYEQYF	TGTGCCAGCAGCTTAGGTCCGGGAACCTACGAGCAGTACTTC
TRBV4-3	TRBJ2-3	-	-	CASSQDEITTDTQYF	TGCGCCAGCAGCCAAGATGAGATAACCACAGATACGCAGTATTTT
TRBV28	TRBJ2-4	many	TRBD1	CASRATQGVIGAKNIQYF	TGTGCCAGTCGGGCGACACAGGGGGTTATTGGGGCCAAAAACATTCAGTACTTC
TRBV3-1	TRBJ1-1	many	-	CASSPRSGGAGTEAFF	TGTGCCAGCAGTCCACGCTCGGGGGGCGCAGGGACTGAAGCTTTCTTT
TRBV2	TRBJ1-5	many	-	CASSGQYQPQHF	TGTGCCAGCAGTGGCCAGTATCAGCCCCAGCATTTT
TRBV5-4	TRBJ2-5	few	-	CASSGGLQETQYF	TGTGCCAGCAGCGGCGGCCTGCAAGAGACCCAGTACTTC
TRBV27	TRBJ2-2	-	TRBD2	CASRREAGELFF	TGTGCCAGTAGACGGGAGGCGGGGGAGCTGTTTTTT
TRBV29-1	TRBJ1-2	many	-	CSVEGRVGYGYTF	TGCAGCGTTGAAGGGAGGGTCGGCTATGGCTACACCTTC
TRBV7-8	TRBJ2-1	many	-	CASSPTPVINEQFF	TGTGCCAGCAGCCCTACCCCGGTGATCAATGAGCAGTTCTTC
TRBV12-3/TRBV12-4	TRBJ1-1	many	-	CASSFSTTGTEAFF	TGTGCCAGCAGTTTTTCTACAACAGGCACTGAAGCTTTCTTT
TRBV7-8	TRBJ2-7	many	-	CASSPRESAIEQYF	TGTGCCAGCAGCCCCAGGGAAAGCGCGATCGAGCAGTACTTC
TRBV11-3	TRBJ2-2	many	-	CASSSRPPGAGELFF	TGTGCCAGCAGCTCAAGACCCCCCGGGGCCGGGGAGCTGTTTTTT
TRBV4-3	TRBJ2-6	many	-	CASSPFSIGGSGANVLTF	TGCGCCAGCAGCCCTTTTAGTATTGGAGGGTCTGGGGCCAACGTCCTGACTTTC
TRBV28	TRBJ1-1	many	-	CASSLPFSEAFF	TGTGCCAGCAGTTTGCCCTTCAGTGAAGCTTTCTTT
TRBV28	TRBJ1-2	few	-	CASSPVRYGYTF	TGTGCCAGCAGCCCCGTGAGATATGGCTACACCTTC
TRBV10-3	TRBJ2-3	few	-	CAINSPDRDTQYF	TGTGCCATCAACTCACCAGACAGGGATACGCAGTATTTT
TRBV24-1	TRBJ1-1	many	-	CATRRGVNTEAFF	TGTGCCACCAGGAGAGGTGTGAACACTGAAGCTTTCTTT
TRBV7-2	TRBJ2-3	many	TRBD2	CASSLSLAANKDTQYF	TGTGCCAGCAGCTTATCTCTAGCGGCAAACAAGGATACGCAGTATTTT
TRBV9	TRBJ2-1	few	TRBD1	CASSAGQERYNEQFF	TGTGCCAGCAGCGCGGGACAGGAAAGGTACAATGAGCAGTTCTTC
TRBV6-1	TRBJ2-3	many	TRBD2	CASSVLAGGTDTQYF	TGTGCCAGCAGTGTACTAGCGGGAGGCACAGATACGCAGTATTTT
TRBV7-2	TRBJ2-2	-	-	CASSFDSASTGELFF	TGTGCCAGCAGCTTTGACAGTGCGAGCACCGGGGAGCTGTTTTTT